The 8 T cell receptor beta chains given below trace back to one sample, sequenced in a study of T cell responses to AZD1222 COVID-19 vaccine (dated by TCRdb to the early 2020s). What this sample's time point label stands for: about 28 days (+/-7) after the second vaccine dose. The library was made by the immunoSEQ multiplex PCR assay. TCRdb holds this immuneACCESS table with in-frame rearrangements only. Some clones are missing; in checked studies, unresolved V genes explain under half, and the rest has no known cause. The sample table contains 90,000 to 150,000 clones; only one count was recorded for about nine tenths of them. The ten most abundant clones make up just over 2.5% of the sample. This material consisted of peripheral blood, taken 28 days after the second AZD1222 dose. These TCRs come from an adult who received the AZD1222 COVID-19 vaccine.

The V and J genes are TRBV2 and TRBJ1-1, with TRBD1 as a possible D gene (5 bases). Trimming took 6 bases from V and 4 from J, leaving 12 bases between them. This CDR3 is 13 amino acids long. From germline, CDR1 is SNHLY and CDR2 FYNNEI. DNA for the CDR3: TGTGCCAGCAGACAGGACACGGGCACTGAAGCTTTCTTT. This gives the protein CASRQDTGTEAFF.

The genes are TRBV24-1 and TRBJ2-2; TRBD1 agrees at 9 bases. This CDR3 is built from 15 residues. CDR1 and CDR2 from the germline V gene are KGHDR and SFDVKD. The trim removed 4 bases at V and 6 bases at J, leaving 5 bases unmatched. DNA for the CDR3: TGTGCCACCAGTGACCATGGACAGGGGCCCGGGGAGCTGTTTTTT. As protein: CATSDHGQGPGELFF.

This clone was recorded a few times. The rearrangement links TRBV20-1 to TRBJ2-5; D not certain. Germline V gene sequence: CDR1 DFQATT, CDR2 SNEGSKA (reference sequence). Trimming shortened V by 6 bases and J by 4 bases, and 6 bases separated the two germline ends. The CDR3 loop spans 10 amino acids. This CDR3 is CSAILETQYF. The CDR3 DNA follows: TGCAGTGCCATACTAGAGACCCAGTACTTC.

The CDR3 DNA reads TGCAGTGCTAGTCCAGCAGGACACTATGGCTACACCTTC. It yields the protein CSASPAGHYGYTF. V is TRBV20-1 and J is TRBJ1-2; the D is unclear. This CDR3 region has 13 residues. With 3 bases removed from V and 3 bases from J, the gap between germline ends came to 11 bases. Germline V gives CDR1 DFQATT, CDR2 SNEGSKA (reference sequence).

The rearrangement joins TRBV6-2 or TRBV6-3 to TRBJ1-2, with D hard to call. CDR1 MNHEY and CDR2 SVGEGT come from the germline V gene. The CDR3 is made up of 12 amino acids. V shed 2 bases and J shed 8 bases, with 9 bases lying between them. CDR3 bases: TGTGCCAGCAGTTACGAAGGTCGGGGCTACACCTTC. It encodes CASSYEGRGYTF.

The chain recombines TRBV10-1 with TRBJ1-4; D ambiguous. Trimming took 7 bases from V and 0 from J, leaving 9 bases between them. Per the germline V gene, CDR1 is WNHNN and CDR2 is SYGVQD (reference sequence). CDR3 length: 14 residues. CDR3 region: CASTGLATNEKLFF. In DNA, the CDR3 is TGCGCCAGCACCGGACTCGCAACTAATGAAAAACTGTTTTTT.

V and J are TRBV5-1 and TRBJ1-1, with D hard to call. Germline CDR1 SGHRS, CDR2 YFSETQ. V lost 4 bases, J lost 1 base, and 11 bases lay in between. The CDR3 consists of 14 residues. The CDR3 spells CASSQPGTNTEAFF. The CDR3 DNA sequence: TGCGCCAGCAGCCAGCCGGGAACGAACACTGAAGCTTTCTTT.

The J gene is TRBJ2-7, the V gene TRBV5-1; TRBD2 aligns across 13 bases. The CDR3 is 15 residues long. The trim removed 2 bases at V and 4 bases at J, leaving 3 bases unmatched. Germline values: CDR1 SGHRS, CDR2 YFSETQ. The CDR3 DNA follows: TGCGCCAGCAGCTTAGGACTAGCGGGGGCGTACGAGCAGTACTTC. Amino acid sequence: CASSLGLAGAYEQYF. Combining the CDR3 with reference TRBV5-1 and TRBJ2-7 gives the whole variable domain KAGVTQTPRYLIKTRGQQVTLSCSPISGHRSVSWYQQTPGQGLQFLFEYFSETQRNKGNFPGRFSGRQFSNSRSEMNVSTLELGDSALYLCASSLGLAGAYEQYFGPGTRLTVT.